Each of the 28 T cell receptor beta chains below was sequenced from the same sample in a study of T cells in Graves' hyperthyroidism and ophthalmopathy. Researchers amplified the TCR beta CDR3 regions from RNA transcripts. TCR CDR3 regions were first amplified by RT-PCR with HTBI primers. From the multiplex PCR reads, TCRdb called clonotypes with MiXCR, one entry per CDR3 protein. The sample has about 640,000 distinct CDR3 sequences, roughly 14% seen once. Sequences were obtained from blood. Receptor source: a woman between 45 and 60 years old with Graves' ophthalmopathy.

In this sample, this clonotype turned up many times. This chain links TRBV12-3 or TRBV12-4 with TRBJ1-2; D gene unclear. V dropped 2 bases and J dropped 4 bases, with 5 bases sitting between them. The CDR3 contains 12 residues. Here the CDR3 DNA reads TGTGCCAGCAGTTTAAGGGCCTATGGCTACACCTTC. Its protein is CASSLRAYGYTF.

The chain carries TRBV20-1 and TRBJ2-7, with 11 bases that match TRBD2. The J segment lost 3 bases and the V segment lost 3 bases, leaving 7 bases of the junction unmatched. CDR1 is DFQATT, CDR2 SNEGSKA, per germline (reference sequence). This CDR3 comprises 15 residues. DNA for the CDR3: TGCAGTGCTAGCCCCCAACTAGCGGGAGACTACGAGCAGTACTTC. This sequence encodes CSASPQLAGDYEQYF.

In this sample, this clonotype turned up many times. In DNA form, the CDR3 reads TGCAGCGTAAGGATCACAGATACGCAGTATTTT. It translates to CSVRITDTQYF. The V and J genes are TRBV29-1 and TRBJ2-3, with unresolved D. Germline V CDR1 and CDR2: SQVTM, ANQGSEA. Trimming shortened V by 6 bases and J by 2 bases, and 6 bases separated the two germline ends. The length of the CDR3 is 11 residues.

This clonotype has ten or more counts. This chain links TRBV7-8 with TRBJ1-1; TRBD1 matches at 8 bases. The junction had 4 bases not matched to a gene; V was cut back by 2 bases and J by 5 bases. This CDR3 comprises 14 residues. The germline gives CDR1 SGHVS, CDR2 FQNEAQ. DNA for the CDR3: TGTGCCAGCAGCTTACAGGGGGCTTGGACTGAAGCTTTCTTT. Amino acids: CASSLQGAWTEAFF.

This clonotype showed up just a few times. The chain combines TRBV7-8 with TRBJ2-2; D is undetermined. The CDR3 covers 14 residues. Germline assignment: CDR1 SGHVS and CDR2 FQNEAQ. Trimming left V 4 bases short and J 1 base short, with 7 bases between. CDR3 nucleotide sequence: TGTGCCAGCAGCTCTCAGCGGAACACCGGGGAGCTGTTTTTT. Translated: CASSSQRNTGELFF.

CDR3 nucleotide sequence: TGTGCCAGTAGTATACACTCGGGACAGCTAGAAGCTTTCTTT. Translated: CASSIHSGQLEAFF. This chain uses TRBV19 with TRBJ1-1, with 7 bases fitting TRBD1. The length of the CDR3 is 14 residues. Germline-derived CDR1 and CDR2 are LNHDA and SQIVND (reference sequence). V was clipped by 2 bases and J by 8 bases; unmatched bases: 8.

The genes are TRBV30 and TRBJ2-7; no reliable D call. The V gene's germline CDR1 is GTSNPN and CDR2 SVGIG (reference sequence). V was shortened by 6 bases and J by 2 bases, with 14 bases between the two germline ends. CDR3 length: 13 amino acids. DNA of the CDR3: TGTGCCTGCAGCGCTGCAATTCCCTACGAGCAGTACTTC. Translation: CACSAAIPYEQYF.

There are many counts of this clonotype. V usage is TRBV30 and J usage is TRBJ2-3; 9 bases are a match to TRBD1. J lost 6 bases, V lost 3 bases, and 7 bases had no gene match. This CDR3 comprises 14 residues. Per the germline V gene, CDR1 is GTSNPN and CDR2 is SVGIG (reference sequence). Written as DNA, the CDR3 is TGTGCCTGGAGCCAAGGACAGGGGACGGATACGCAGTATTTT. Its protein product is CAWSQGQGTDTQYF.

As for this clonotype: A read error may be the cause here, since a much bigger clone is one base away. This sequence joins TRBV7-3 and TRBJ2-1, with D unclear. Trimming pared 7 bases from V and 10 bases from J, leaving 11 bases between. Germline-derived CDR1 and CDR2 are SGHTA and FQGTGA. CDR3 size: 11 residues. The CDR3, as DNA: TGTGCCAGCACCTCAGGTGAAGAGCAGTTCTTC. Protein: CASTSGEEQFF. Complete variable domain (other parts from reference TRBV7-3 and TRBJ2-1): GAGVSQTPSNKVTEKGKYVELRCDPISGHTALYWYRQSLGQGPEFLIYFQGTGAADDSGLPNDRFFAVRPEGSVSTLKIQRTERGDSAVYLCASTSGEEQFFGPGTRLTVL.

Remarks on this clonotype: A much larger clone lies a single base off, so this may be a read error. The chain couples TRBV20-1 to TRBJ1-1; TRBD1 aligns across 8 bases. From germline, CDR1 is DFQATT and CDR2 SNEGSKA (reference sequence). This CDR3 spans 16 amino acids. CDR3 nucleotides: TGCAGTACTAGAGGGATTCCCGGGACAGGGAACACTGAAGCTTTCTTT. Protein: CSTRGIPGTGNTEAFF.

This clonotype appeared many times. The rearrangement uses TRBV28 and TRBJ2-1; 8 bases agree with TRBD2. This CDR3 spans 13 amino acids. Germline CDR1 and CDR2: MDHEN and SYDVKM. Trimming at V came to 5 bases and at J to 6 bases, leaving 3 bases not matched to a gene. The CDR3 bases are TGTGCCAGCAGTCCCGGGGGGGGCAATGAGCAGTTCTTC. Its protein product is CASSPGGGNEQFF. Looking up the rest from reference TRBV28 and TRBJ2-1 gives the full variable domain: DVKVTQSSRYLVKRTGEKVFLECVQDMDHENMFWYRQDPGLGLRLIYFSYDVKMKEKGDIPEGYSVSREKKERFSLILESASTNQTSMYLCASSPGGGNEQFFGPGTRLTVL.

Ten or more counts support this clonotype. The genes are TRBV12-3 or TRBV12-4 and TRBJ2-1; D might be TRBD1 or TRBD2, each matching 5 bases. V was trimmed by 3 bases and J by 9 bases, leaving 9 bases between them. CDR3 length: 12 amino acids. CDR3 protein: CASSLGGTEQFF. For the CDR3, the DNA is TGTGCCAGCAGTTTGGGTGGGACTGAGCAGTTCTTC.

The V call is TRBV15, the J call TRBJ2-1; 9 nucleotides align to TRBD2. Germline CDR1 LNHNV, CDR2 YYDKDF (reference sequence). The CDR3 contains 15 residues. V shed 2 bases and J 7 bases; nucleotides not matched to a gene: 6. The CDR3 is CATSRRQAGGNEQFF. The DNA of the CDR3 is TGTGCCACCAGCAGAAGACAGGCGGGAGGGAATGAGCAGTTCTTC. The entire variable domain, with the rest obtained from reference TRBV15 and TRBJ2-1, is as follows: DAMVIQNPRYQVTQFGKPVTLSCSQTLNHNVMYWYQQKSSQAPKLLFHYYDKDFNNEADTPDNFQSRRPNTSFCFLDIRSPGLGDTAMYLCATSRRQAGGNEQFFGPGTRLTVL.

This clonotype was counted only a few times. The chain has TRBV20-1 and TRBJ2-1; TRBD2 matches at 9 bases. Trimming at V came to 2 bases and at J to 5 bases, leaving 7 bases not matched to a gene. Germline CDR1 reads DFQATT; CDR2 reads SNEGSKA (reference sequence). The CDR3 totals 15 residues. DNA for the CDR3: TGCAGTGCTAGATCCGGGACTAGCCGACACAATGAGCAGTTCTTC. Protein: CSARSGTSRHNEQFF.

This clonotype has just a few counts. The V gene is TRBV5-8, the J gene TRBJ1-5, with D maybe TRBD1 (6 bases). Trimming removed 4 bases at V and 0 bases at J, with 17 bases between. The CDR3 has 17 residues. Germline loops: CDR1 SGHTS, CDR2 YDEGEE. This CDR3 reads CASSPWSGDYSNQPQHF. CDR3 DNA: TGTGCCAGCAGCCCCTGGTCAGGGGACTATAGCAATCAGCCCCAGCATTTT.

There are many counts of this clonotype. The chain has TRBV7-2 and TRBJ1-5; 8 positions match TRBD1. Trimming took 0 bases from V and 4 from J; bases not matched to a gene: 2. Germline V gives CDR1 SGHTA, CDR2 FQGNSA. The CDR3 runs 15 residues. For the CDR3, the DNA is TGTGCCAGCAGCTTAGCCAGGACAGGGAATCAGCCCCAGCATTTT. This encodes CASSLARTGNQPQHF.

This clonotype appeared many times. The chain recombines TRBV11-2 with TRBJ2-5; D is unclear. The CDR3 is 13 amino acids. Trimming took 3 bases from V and 0 from J, leaving 5 bases between them. The germline V gene has CDR1 SGHAT and CDR2 FQNNGV. CDR3 amino acids: CASSFGHQETQYF. The CDR3 bases are TGTGCCAGCAGCTTCGGACACCAAGAGACCCAGTACTTC. Complete variable domain (other parts from reference TRBV11-2 and TRBJ2-5): EAGVAQSPRYKIIEKRQSVAFWCNPISGHATLYWYQQILGQGPKLLIQFQNNGVVDDSQLPKDRFSAERLKGVDSTLKIQPAKLEDSAVYLCASSFGHQETQYFGPGTRLLVL.

The table lists this clonotype with a few counts. In DNA, the CDR3 is TGCGCCAGCAGCCAAGGACCCTCTTATGGCTACACCTTC. It translates to CASSQGPSYGYTF. The chain couples TRBV4-1 to TRBJ1-2; D unclear. Deletions cut 1 base from V and 5 bases from J, with 8 bases between. The CDR3 is made up of 13 amino acids. Germline assignment: CDR1 MGHRA and CDR2 YSYEKL.

There are many counts of this clonotype. The chain is built from TRBV6-6 and TRBJ2-7; 10 positions match TRBD2. V dropped 1 base and J dropped 5; count of bases not matched to a gene: 8. The CDR3 consists of 16 residues. Germline V gives CDR1 MNHNY, CDR2 SVGAGI (reference sequence). The CDR3 nucleotides read TGTGCCAGCAGTTACTATAGGACTAGCGGAACCGACGAGCAGTACTTC. Translation gives CASSYYRTSGTDEQYF.

This clonotype has more than one count but fewer than ten. The chain carries TRBV6-2 or TRBV6-3 and TRBJ2-7; D gene unclear. There are 12 residues in the CDR3. CDR1 is MNHEY and CDR2 is SVGEGT in the germline V gene. V dropped 4 bases and J dropped 7 bases, with 11 bases sitting between them. The CDR3 DNA reads TGTGCCAGCAGTTTCACGACGGCGGAGCAGTACTTC. Translation gives CASSFTTAEQYF.

This clonotype was recorded at least ten times. Here the CDR3 reads CASSLDGNTIYF. The CDR3 region has the DNA TGTGCCAGCAGCTTGGATGGAAACACCATATATTTT. The V and J genes are TRBV5-4 and TRBJ1-3; D unresolved. V shed 0 bases and J shed 3 bases, with 1 base lying between them. The length of the CDR3 is 12 residues. Germline V gene lookup returns CDR1 SGHNT and CDR2 YYREEE (reference sequence).

With regard to this clonotype: Given a much more abundant clone one base away, this may be a read error. The genes are TRBV3-1 and TRBJ2-1; the D gene is possibly TRBD2 (6 bases). Trimming took off 2 bases at V and 5 bases at J, with 16 bases between the two ends. There are 16 residues in the CDR3. Germline lookup yields CDR1 LGHDT and CDR2 YNNKEL (reference sequence). CDR3 residues: CASSQLGLTQNNEQFF. For the CDR3, the DNA is TGTGCCAGCAGCCAACTAGGACTAACGCAAAACAATGAGCAGTTCTTC.

As concerns this clonotype: Lacking the conserved final phenylalanine or tryptophan, this CDR3 likely reflects a read error. V is TRBV28 and J is TRBJ2-1; D is ambiguous. V was pared by 2 bases and J by 4 bases, with 9 bases between. CDR3 size: 14 residues. Germline V gives CDR1 MDHEN, CDR2 SYDVKM. The CDR3 nucleotides are TGTGCCAGCAGTTTAACGGGTTCATACAATGAGCAGTTCCTC. Its translation is CASSLTGSYNEQFL.

This clonotype was seen ten or more times. CDR3 sequence: CAWTMGQTGHEQFF. CDR3 sequence (DNA): TGTGCCTGGACTATGGGACAGACTGGCCATGAGCAGTTCTTC. The V call is TRBV30, the J call TRBJ2-1; 7 bases align to TRBD1. The V segment lost 4 bases and the J segment 8 bases; nucleotides outside the gene matches: 11. The CDR3 totals 14 residues. The germline V gene has CDR1 GTSNPN and CDR2 SVGIG (reference sequence).

The sample holds many counts of this clonotype. This sequence joins TRBV7-2 and TRBJ2-4; tentative D call: TRBD2 (6 bases). V lost 5 bases and J 1 base, leaving 18 bases between the germline ends. Germline CDR1 SGHTA, CDR2 FQGNSA. This CDR3 contains 17 residues. Written as DNA, the CDR3 is TGTGCCAGCAGCCCTAGGACGTCTAGCGCCGCCAAAAACATTCAGTACTTC. It specifies CASSPRTSSAAKNIQYF.

This clonotype was counted between two and nine times. This chain uses TRBV4-2 with TRBJ2-1; the D gene is possibly TRBD2 (5 bases). V lost 0 bases and J 9 bases, leaving 15 bases between the germline ends. This CDR3 has 15 amino acids. Germline loops: CDR1 LGHNA, CDR2 YNFKEQ. CDR3 coding DNA: TGTGCCAGCAGCCAAGAAGTGGCGGGCAGCTCTGAGCAGTTCTTC. It specifies CASSQEVAGSSEQFF.

This clonotype was seen many times. The CDR3 DNA reads TGCGCCAGCAGCCAAGACCCTCGGAACGGCCTGGGAAACACCATATATTTT. Protein: CASSQDPRNGLGNTIYF. The chain joins TRBV4-3 to TRBJ1-3; D ambiguous. The CDR3 loop spans 17 amino acids. V lost 0 bases and J 4 bases, leaving 16 bases between the germline ends. Looked up from germline, CDR1 is LGHNA and CDR2 is YSLEER.

This clonotype was picked up many times. This chain joins TRBV6-1 and TRBJ2-3; D may match TRBD1 or TRBD2 (5 bases each). Trimming removed 5 bases at V and 5 bases at J, with 11 bases between. In germline, CDR1 is MNHNS, CDR2 SASEGT. CDR3 length equals 13 residues. CDR3 loop: CASSWGPIDTQYF. The CDR3 bases are TGTGCCAGCAGTTGGGGACCGATAGATACGCAGTATTTT.